The entry below gives a single T cell receptor beta chain sequence along with its context. Its cognate antigen is unknown. The data were produced by immunoSEQ multiplex PCR, yet TCRdb's version contains in-frame clones alone and is incomplete. The data contain about 70,000 clones, around nine tenths of them singletons. This entry belongs to a study of OX40 agonist ivuxolimab in advanced cancers. Looking at the study overall: Prior checkpoint blockade (anti-PD-1, anti-PD-L1 or anti-CTLA-4) was permitted; about 40% had it. Findings of the study overall: At 0.1 to 3.0 mg/kg and by week 6, CD4+ and CD8+ T cells in the blood had expanded clonally. Among the lowest levels of clonal expansion were found in partial responders at 0.1-3.0 mg/kg. CD8+ T cells showed, on average, more clonal expansion than CD4+ cells.

Germline CDR1 SGHRS, CDR2 YFSETQ. CDR3 size: 13 residues. With V trimmed by 4 bases and J by 9 bases, 7 bases remained unmatched. Here the sequenced sample was CD4+ or CD8+ T cells sorted from blood, taken in a trial of the OX40 agonist ivuxolimab. This TCR was sampled from an adult with an advanced solid tumor such as melanoma, head and neck, liver or kidney cancer. The chain links TRBV5-1 to TRBJ2-1, with 7 bases fitting TRBD1. The CDR3 DNA follows: TGCGCCAGCAGCCCGACAGGGAGCCTTGAGCAGTTCTTC. It codes for CASSPTGSLEQFF. The full variable domain, in which reference TRBV5-1 and TRBJ2-1 provide the parts outside the CDR3, is KAGVTQTPRYLIKTRGQQVTLSCSPISGHRSVSWYQQTPGQGLQFLFEYFSETQRNKGNFPGRFSGRQFSNSRSEMNVSTLELGDSALYLCASSPTGSLEQFFGPGTRLTVL.